A selection of T cell receptor beta chains follows, all from one sample in a study of regulatory T cells in long-lasting Graves disease. TCRdb independently ran MiXCR on the multiplex PCR reads; one entry per CDR3 protein. The sample holds more than 450,000 distinct CDR3 sequences, about 12% seen once. In addition, the sample was reused for a study of T cells in Graves' hyperthyroidism and ophthalmopathy.

The starting material was peripheral blood mononuclear cells (PBMCs), obtained at new diagnosis, from a patient treated with antithyroid drugs. The receptors were sampled from a woman aged 25 to 39 with Graves disease. Each CDR3 is given with its conserved first and last residue. Fields, in order: clone size, V gene, D gene, J gene, CDR3 protein, CDR3 DNA. The D gene is left open where the match is weak. The size of a clone is reported for some rows only, either as once, few or many, or as a class for expanded clones.

clone_size: -; v_call: TRBV18; d_call: -; j_call: TRBJ2-1; cdr3_aa: CASSPTWSNEQFF; cdr3_nt: TGTGCCAGCTCACCAACGTGGAGCAATGAGCAGTTCTTC
clone_size: few; v_call: TRBV6-2/TRBV6-3; d_call: -; j_call: TRBJ2-7; cdr3_aa: CASTLTLTSYEQYF; cdr3_nt: TGTGCCAGCACTTTGACACTTACCTCCTACGAGCAGTACTTC
clone_size: many; v_call: TRBV30; d_call: -; j_call: TRBJ1-3; cdr3_aa: CAWRHRSGNTIYF; cdr3_nt: TGTGCCTGGAGACATCGCTCTGGAAACACCATATATTTT
clone_size: many; v_call: TRBV11-2; d_call: TRBD1; j_call: TRBJ1-1; cdr3_aa: CASSQTDRGNTEAFF; cdr3_nt: TGTGCCAGCAGCCAGACAGACAGGGGGAACACTGAAGCTTTCTTT
clone_size: many; v_call: TRBV7-2; d_call: TRBD2; j_call: TRBJ2-1; cdr3_aa: CASSLRSSEGLAGTSSYNEQFF; cdr3_nt: TGTGCCAGCAGCTTAAGGTCCTCGGAGGGACTAGCGGGTACCAGCTCCTACAATGAGCAGTTCTTC
clone_size: -; v_call: TRBV27; d_call: -; j_call: TRBJ2-7; cdr3_aa: CASSPAGSLYEQYF; cdr3_nt: TGTGCCAGCAGTCCCGCAGGGTCGCTTTACGAGCAGTACTTC
clone_size: -; v_call: TRBV12-3/TRBV12-4; d_call: -; j_call: TRBJ2-7; cdr3_aa: CASRSRAYEQYF; cdr3_nt: TGTGCCAGCCGGAGCAGAGCCTACGAGCAGTACTTC
clone_size: -; v_call: TRBV3-1; d_call: -; j_call: TRBJ2-3; cdr3_aa: CASSPGGEGARRTDTQYF; cdr3_nt: TGTGCCAGCAGCCCCGGGGGCGAGGGAGCACGTCGCACAGATACGCAGTATTTT
clone_size: many; v_call: TRBV7-6; d_call: -; j_call: TRBJ2-7; cdr3_aa: CASSLATGLIYEQYF; cdr3_nt: TGTGCCAGCAGCTTAGCAACTGGACTCATCTACGAGCAGTACTTC
clone_size: -; v_call: TRBV19; d_call: -; j_call: TRBJ2-1; cdr3_aa: CASNASLLHNEQFF; cdr3_nt: TGTGCCAGTAACGCTAGTTTACTACACAATGAGCAGTTCTTC
clone_size: -; v_call: TRBV2; d_call: -; j_call: TRBJ1-3; cdr3_aa: CASSRLGYSGNTIYF; cdr3_nt: TGTGCCAGCAGTCGACTGGGATACTCTGGAAACACCATATATTTT
clone_size: few; v_call: TRBV18; d_call: -; j_call: TRBJ2-3; cdr3_aa: CASSPPPGPTFGTDTQYF; cdr3_nt: TGTGCCAGCTCACCACCCCCGGGGCCTACGTTTGGCACAGATACGCAGTATTTT
clone_size: many; v_call: TRBV15; d_call: TRBD1; j_call: TRBJ1-6; cdr3_aa: CATSRGQYNSPLHF; cdr3_nt: TGTGCCACCAGCAGGGGACAGTATAATTCACCCCTCCACTTT
clone_size: many; v_call: TRBV6-1; d_call: -; j_call: TRBJ1-1; cdr3_aa: CASRQAAGPSTDF; cdr3_nt: TGTGCCAGCAGGCAAGCCGCAGGACCTTCAACCGACTTT
clone_size: -; v_call: TRBV19; d_call: -; j_call: TRBJ1-3; cdr3_aa: CSSRLSSGNTIYF; cdr3_nt: TGTTCTAGTAGACTTTCCTCTGGAAACACCATATATTTT
clone_size: few; v_call: TRBV5-1; d_call: -; j_call: TRBJ1-1; cdr3_aa: CASSSIPPGANTEAFF; cdr3_nt: TGCGCCAGCAGCTCGATCCCTCCGGGCGCGAACACTGAAGCTTTCTTT
clone_size: few; v_call: TRBV6-5; d_call: -; j_call: TRBJ1-3; cdr3_aa: CASSSGGSGNTIYF; cdr3_nt: TGTGCCAGCAGTTCGGGGGGCTCCGGAAACACCATATATTTT
clone_size: few; v_call: TRBV4-2; d_call: -; j_call: TRBJ2-3; cdr3_aa: CASSPIRDPYTDTQYF; cdr3_nt: TGTGCCAGCAGCCCAATCCGGGACCCCTACACAGATACGCAGTATTTT
clone_size: -; v_call: TRBV19; d_call: -; j_call: TRBJ1-5; cdr3_aa: CASGGTRDQPQHF; cdr3_nt: TGTGCCAGTGGGGGAACTAGGGATCAGCCCCAGCATTTT
clone_size: -; v_call: TRBV20-1; d_call: -; j_call: TRBJ2-3; cdr3_aa: CSASFLDTQYF; cdr3_nt: TGCAGTGCTAGCTTCTTAGATACGCAGTATTTT
clone_size: few; v_call: TRBV7-9; d_call: -; j_call: TRBJ2-1; cdr3_aa: CASSLGPHYPFF; cdr3_nt: TGTGCCAGCAGCCTGGGGCCTCACTACCCGTTCTTC
clone_size: many; v_call: TRBV11-1; d_call: -; j_call: TRBJ2-1; cdr3_aa: CASSLGDLRVQFF; cdr3_nt: TGTGCCAGCAGCTTAGGTGACCTAAGGGTGCAGTTCTTC
clone_size: many; v_call: TRBV11-2; d_call: -; j_call: TRBJ2-6; cdr3_aa: CASSLTASGANVLTF; cdr3_nt: TGTGCCAGCAGCTTAACAGCCTCTGGGGCCAACGTCCTGACTTTC
clone_size: -; v_call: TRBV4-1; d_call: -; j_call: TRBJ2-1; cdr3_aa: CASSQDGRTAEQFF; cdr3_nt: TGCGCCAGCAGCCAAGATGGGAGGACAGCCGAGCAGTTCTTC
clone_size: many; v_call: TRBV6-2/TRBV6-3; d_call: -; j_call: TRBJ1-5; cdr3_aa: CASSNRVRQPQHF; cdr3_nt: TGTGCCAGCAGCAACAGGGTTCGGCAGCCCCAGCATTTT
clone_size: many; v_call: TRBV5-5; d_call: TRBD2; j_call: TRBJ2-1; cdr3_aa: CASSLARAGVTYNEQFF; cdr3_nt: TGTGCCAGCAGCTTGGCAAGGGCGGGAGTCACCTACAATGAGCAGTTCTTC
clone_size: few; v_call: TRBV29-1; d_call: TRBD2; j_call: TRBJ2-3; cdr3_aa: CSVDLAGGGDTQYF; cdr3_nt: TGCAGCGTTGACCTAGCGGGGGGGGGGGATACGCAGTATTTT